This TCR beta chain was retrieved from a study of T cell responses to AZD1222 COVID-19 vaccine. Here immunoSEQ multiplex PCR was the method, and the copy in TCRdb shows in-frame clones only, minus some. The table lists roughly 110,000 clones, about 91% of them singletons. Notes on the study in general: Regions 160-218 and 743-854 dominated among vaccine-associated CD4 TCRs spanning spike.

The V gene's germline CDR1 is SQVTM and CDR2 ANQGSEA. Trimming removed 6 bases at V and 12 bases at J, with 26 bases between. The CDR3 has 14 amino acids. On this clone: The antigen is not known.

Some second doses came at about 4 weeks and others at about 12 weeks; these were pooled. The TCR sequence derives from an adult who received the AZD1222 COVID-19 vaccine. The sample here was peripheral blood, taken 28 days after the second AZD1222 dose. The gene calls are TRBV29-1 and TRBJ1-2, with D perhaps matching TRBD1 (5 bases). This CDR3 is CSVRNPRDSEGHTF. DNA of the CDR3: TGCAGCGTACGAAACCCACGGGACTCGGAGGGGCACACCTTC.